The entry that follows covers one T cell receptor beta chain sequence. The antigen is unknown. Molecular barcoding with unique molecular identifiers was used for the TCRbeta library. TCRdb passed the PCR reads through MiXCR, listing each CDR3 protein once. Of 60,000 to 85,000 distinct CDR3 sequences in the sample, around 18% are singletons; the top ten hold approximately 51%. This record comes from a study of T-cell reconstitution after alpha-beta-depleted transplantation in children. Overall study findings and caveats: After one year, T-cell counts and TCRbeta diversity mostly came from new T cells. The high TCRbeta diversity at day 60 in some patients came from surviving recipient T cells and thymic progenitors. Several hundred expanded graft clones reportedly supplied alpha-beta T cells about two months after transplant.

V lost 6 bases to trimming and J lost 4 bases; unmatched junction nucleotides: 6. In germline, CDR1 is ENHRY, CDR2 SYGVKD. This CDR3 comprises 14 residues. The TCR was taken from a male patient between 2 and 15 years old who had a stem cell transplant for acute lymphoblastic leukemia, so the T cells may come from the graft donor. This chain uses TRBV10-3 with TRBJ2-5; 9 bases agree with TRBD1. Sequenced material: PBMCs, mostly from graft donor cells, taken 360 days after TCRalphabeta/CD19-depleted stem cell transplant. The CDR3 nucleotides read TGTGCCATCAGCCATACAGGGGGCAGAGAGACCCAGTACTTC. Its translation: CAISHTGGRETQYF.